This T cell receptor (beta chain) was identified during a study of control samples from healthy donors and cancer patients. Repertoires were generated with immunoSEQ multiplex PCR, while TCRdb's copy carries only in-frame clones and drops some. There are 100,000 to 150,000 clones in the sample; roughly nine tenths occur only once, and 1.5% to 2% lies in the top ten. V was clipped by 6 bases and J by 0 bases, with 21 bases between them. Germline CDR1 and CDR2: KGHSH and LQKENI. The CDR3 is 18 amino acids. The TCR sequence derives from a man younger than 35 in good health. The sequenced sample consisted of blood. This chain uses TRBV18 with TRBJ1-3, with no clear D. This CDR3 reads CASSNILSAGGSGNTIYF. CDR3 bases: TGTGCCAGCTCCAACATTTTATCTGCAGGAGGCTCTGGAAACACCATATATTTT.